The sequence of this T cell receptor (beta chain) was determined in a study of blood T cells in healthy people across ages. Study results and caveats: Diversity estimates drawn from one million T cells were deemed underestimates. Unsorted PBMC material precluded a definitive naive versus antigen-experienced comparison. Roughly linear declines in TCR beta diversity per million T cells occurred with age.

The authors ran a second PCR of roughly 6 to 11 cycles using a sample-barcoded 5' primer and a J-beta primer mix. TCRdb redid the calling of the 5' RACE reads with MiXCR, one entry per CDR3 protein. In the table there are 850,000 to 1,300,000 distinct CDR3 sequences, 35% to 50% of which are singletons. In its sample, this clonotype was seen a few times. Antigen unknown. From germline, CDR1 is DFQATT and CDR2 SNEGSKA (reference sequence). V lost 3 bases to trimming and J lost 3 bases, with 9 bases between them. There are 12 residues in the CDR3. The genes are TRBV20-1 and TRBJ2-7; D remains ambiguous. The receptor's source is a woman in her fifties or sixties in good health. Material: blood. The CDR3 sequence: CSASMPGYEQYF. The CDR3 nucleotides read TGCAGTGCTAGCATGCCGGGCTACGAGCAGTACTTC.